This entry is about one TCR beta chain. Its specificity is unknown. Profiling relied on immunoSEQ multiplex PCR, and the TCRdb table lists in-frame clones only, not all of them. This sample has 60,000 to 100,000 clones, with about 90% found just once. The data are from a study of OX40 agonist ivuxolimab in advanced cancers. Study information: Patients were dosed with the agonistic anti-OX40 (CD134) antibody ivuxolimab. Overall study results and limits: Among the lowest peripheral clonal expansion occurred in 0.1-3.0 mg/kg partial responders. Specificity for antigen went undetermined in the expanded peripheral T cells. The CD4+ and CD8+ T cells in the blood had expanded clonally by week 6 at 0.1 to 3.0 mg/kg.

Trimming removed 3 bases from V and 10 bases from J, with 17 bases in between. The CDR3 spans 14 residues. From germline, CDR1 is SGHRS and CDR2 YFSETQ. This clonotype was obtained from an adult with an advanced solid tumor such as melanoma, head and neck, liver or kidney cancer. Sequencing used CD4+ or CD8+ T cells sorted from blood, obtained in a trial of the OX40 agonist ivuxolimab. This chain connects TRBV5-1 to TRBJ2-1, with D possibly being TRBD2 (6 bases). The CDR3, as DNA: TGCGCCAGCAGCTCCCGTAGGGAGAGCGGGGAGCAGTTCTTC. It encodes CASSSRRESGEQFF.